The clone carrying this TCR beta chain has ten or more counts. Absence of ophthalmopathy progression within 18 months defined stable Graves' hyperthyroidism. Uncontrolled infection, other autoimmune disease, pregnancy or lactation excluded patients. The PBMCs had their origin in around 9.1 ml of fresh peripheral blood. Amplification targeted TCR beta CDR3 regions from RNA transcripts. The HTBI set primed first-round TCR CDR3 RT-PCR. A single record per CDR3 protein comes from TCRdb applying MiXCR to the multiplex PCR reads. The table records more than 300,000 distinct CDR3 sequences, around 13% of them present only once. The sample originates from a study of T cells in Graves' hyperthyroidism and ophthalmopathy. Study background: Blood was drawn when the patient was first diagnosed and still untreated.

V gave up 0 bases and J gave up 5 bases, with 13 bases separating them. Germline V gene sequence: CDR1 KGHSH, CDR2 LQKENI. The length of the CDR3 is 15 residues. The chain joins TRBV18 to TRBJ2-5; TRBD2 might be the D (6 bases). The source is a woman aged 18-29 years with Graves' hyperthyroidism. Sequencing was performed on blood. The CDR3 coding sequence is TGTGCCAGCTCACCACCAACGGGAGTTGGCGAGACCCAGTACTTC. Protein product: CASSPPTGVGETQYF.